The next 20 T cell receptor beta chains were all read from a single sample in a study of blood T cell repertoires in COVID-19. TCRdb keeps only in-frame clones here, not all; method: immunoSEQ multiplex PCR. The table records tens of thousands of clones, 87% of them present only once. The sequenced sample consisted of peripheral blood. These receptors came from a woman in her forties or fifties with acute or convalescent COVID-19.

A word on this clone: At one end, the junction sequence differs from germline, possibly due to a read error. CDR3 DNA sequence: TGTGCTAGCAGCGAGGGGGTTTTGGGAAACACCATATATTTT. Its protein is CASSEGVLGNTIYF. V is TRBV7-7 and J is TRBJ1-3; D may be TRBD1 (6 bases). Germline assignment: CDR1 SSHAT and CDR2 FNYEAQ (reference sequence). This CDR3 contains 14 residues.

The chain links TRBV19 to TRBJ1-5; D gene ambiguous. The V gene's germline CDR1 is LNHDA and CDR2 SQIVND (reference sequence). This CDR3 region has 16 residues. The V gene lost 4 bases and the J gene lost 1 base, with 14 bases spanning the gap. CDR3 residues: CASSSGEGHSNQPQHF. The CDR3 nucleotides are TGTGCCAGTAGTAGCGGGGAAGGCCACAGCAATCAGCCCCAGCATTTT. The full variable domain, in which reference TRBV19 and TRBJ1-5 provide the parts outside the CDR3, is DGGITQSPKYLFRKEGQNVTLSCEQNLNHDAMYWYRQDPGQGLRLIYYSQIVNDFQKGDIAEGYSVSREKKESFPLTVTSAQKNPTAFYLCASSSGEGHSNQPQHFGDGTRLSIL.

The rearrangement links TRBV5-1 to TRBJ1-2; unclear D gene. The CDR3 has 14 amino acids. V lost 6 bases, J lost 2 bases, and 14 bases lay in between. Per the germline V gene, CDR1 is SGHRS and CDR2 is YFSETQ. CDR3 nucleotide sequence: TGCGCCAGCAATCCGGGTCCATCGAACTATGGCTACACCTTC. It specifies CASNPGPSNYGYTF.

About this clone itself: One end of the junction fails to match germline, which may point to a read error. The chain combines TRBV30 with TRBJ2-1; the match to TRBD1 covers 9 bases. The germline CDR1 and CDR2 sequences are GTSNPN and SVGIG (reference sequence). This CDR3 contains 12 residues. The CDR3 DNA is TGTGCCTGGAGTCCTGGGACAGGGCGACCGCTCTTC. It yields the protein CAWSPGTGRPLF. The full variable domain, rest sourced from reference TRBV30 and TRBJ2-1, is SQTIHQWPATLVQPVGSPLSLECTVEGTSNPNLYWYRQAAGRGLQLLFYSVGIGQISSEVPQNLSASRPQDRQFILSSKKLLLSDSGFYLCAWSPGTGRPLFGPGTRLTVL.

This chain connects TRBV15 to TRBJ1-6; tentatively, D is TRBD1 (6 bases). Trimming pared 4 bases from V and 3 bases from J, leaving 10 bases between. Germline CDR1 and CDR2: LNHNV and YYDKDF (reference sequence). CDR3 size: 15 residues. For the CDR3, the DNA is TGTGCCACCAGCATTGACAGGAGCTATAATTCACCCCTCCACTTT. Its protein product is CATSIDRSYNSPLHF.

As to this clone: Other DNA sequences in the sample encode the same CDR3. The rearrangement links TRBV19 to TRBJ2-7; 7 bases are shared with TRBD2. V shed 5 bases and J 4 bases; nucleotides not matched to a gene: 2. CDR1 and CDR2 (germline): LNHDA, SQIVND (reference sequence). The CDR3 is made up of 12 amino acids. CDR3 amino acids: CASSPGGYEQYF. The CDR3 DNA sequence: TGTGCCAGTAGTCCGGGAGGATACGAGCAGTACTTC.

This sequence joins TRBV2 and TRBJ1-1; D perhaps matches TRBD1 (5 bases). The CDR3 contains 14 residues. Germline CDR1 reads SNHLY; CDR2 reads FYNNEI. The germline V and J ends were trimmed by 1 base and 2 bases, with 8 bases remaining between them. Here the CDR3 reads CASSEGQINTEAFF. In DNA, the CDR3 is TGTGCCAGCAGTGAAGGACAGATAAACACTGAAGCTTTCTTT.

The chain has TRBV18 and TRBJ2-3; TRBD2 might be the D (6 bases). The V gene's germline CDR1 is KGHSH and CDR2 LQKENI. CDR3 length equals 15 residues. The V end lost 6 bases, the J end lost 1 base, and 14 bases lay between the germline ends. CDR3 sequence (DNA): TGTGCCAGCTCCCCCGCGGGGTTTGGCACAGATACGCAGTATTTT. This gives the protein CASSPAGFGTDTQYF.

The CDR3 DNA reads as TGCGCCAGCAGCCGTGACAGGGTGGGAACTAATGAAAAACTGTTTTTT. Encoded protein: CASSRDRVGTNEKLFF. The V and J genes are TRBV5-1 and TRBJ1-4; 7 bases fit TRBD1. With V trimmed by 4 bases and J by 1 base, 7 bases remained unmatched. Per the germline V gene, CDR1 is SGHRS and CDR2 is YFSETQ. The CDR3 is 16 residues long.

The gene calls are TRBV5-4 and TRBJ2-7, with TRBD2 identical over 11 bases. The V gene's germline CDR1 is SGHNT and CDR2 YYREEE (reference sequence). CDR3 length: 15 amino acids. The junction had 3 bases not matched to a gene; V was cut back by 4 bases and J by 0 bases. CDR3 sequence: CASSRGTSGSYEQYF. In DNA, the CDR3 is TGTGCCAGCAGCCGCGGGACTAGCGGCTCCTACGAGCAGTACTTC.

Details on this clone: One end of the junction is discordant with germline, which a read error may explain. The chain joins TRBV7-7 to TRBJ2-3; 10 bases match TRBD2. The CDR3 runs 15 residues. Germline V gives CDR1 SSHAT, CDR2 FNYEAQ (reference sequence). CDR3 bases: TGTGCTAGCAGCATCGGGACTAGCGGCACAGATACGCAGTATTTT. Translating gives CASSIGTSGTDTQYF.

This clone was detected only a few times. The gene calls are TRBV5-1 and TRBJ2-5; D might be TRBD2 (5 bases). V lost 3 bases and J lost 2, with 11 bases in between. Germline V CDR1 and CDR2: SGHRS, YFSETQ. The CDR3 has 14 amino acids. CDR3 in DNA: TGCGCCAGCAGCTCCCGGGGATTACAAGAGACCCAGTACTTC. Protein product: CASSSRGLQETQYF.

The chain recombines TRBV6-5 with TRBJ2-1; 8 nucleotides align to TRBD1. The junction had 13 bases not matched to a gene; V was cut back by 6 bases and J by 15 bases. The CDR3 totals 13 residues. The germline gives CDR1 MNHEY, CDR2 SVGAGI. CDR3 residues: CASRPLGTGQAFF. The CDR3 DNA reads as TGTGCCAGCAGACCTTTGGGGACAGGACAAGCGTTCTTC.

The rearrangement uses TRBV3-1 (or the pseudogene TRBV3-2) and TRBJ2-2, with 13 nucleotides matching TRBD2. The length of the CDR3 is 17 residues. Germline trimming cut 4 bases from V and 4 bases from J; bases unmatched to any gene: 6. Germline V CDR1 and CDR2: LGHDT, YNNKEL (reference sequence). CDR3 sequence: CASSRGLAGAGTGELFF. The CDR3 bases are TGTGCCAGCAGCCGCGGACTAGCGGGGGCGGGCACCGGGGAGCTGTTTTTT.

This clone counts as medium-sized (0.01 to 0.1%). The chain has TRBV3-1 (or the pseudogene TRBV3-2) and TRBJ2-7; D remains unclear. V was pared by 0 bases and J by 4 bases, with 7 bases between. The CDR3 loop spans 13 amino acids. Germline CDR1 and CDR2: LGHDT and YNNKEL (reference sequence). The CDR3 DNA follows: TGTGCCAGCAGCCAAGATTTGGAGTACGAGCAGTACTTC. This sequence encodes CASSQDLEYEQYF.

This chain uses TRBV29-1 with TRBJ2-7; the D gene is possibly TRBD1 (6 bases). CDR1 is SQVTM and CDR2 is ANQGSEA in the germline V gene. The length of the CDR3 is 13 residues. Trimming removed 6 bases from V and 7 bases from J, with 19 bases in between. In DNA, the CDR3 is TGCAGCGTCACCGGACAGACGATTGGGGAGCAGTACTTC. Amino acid sequence: CSVTGQTIGEQYF.

V and J are TRBV30 and TRBJ1-5; TRBD1 matches 7 bases. The CDR3 extends over 13 amino acids. V dropped 1 base and J dropped 5; count of bases not matched to a gene: 2. Germline V gives CDR1 GTSNPN, CDR2 SVGIG (reference sequence). CDR3 region: CAWSAGGYQPQHF. In nucleotides, the CDR3 is TGTGCCTGGAGTGCAGGGGGTTATCAGCCCCAGCATTTT.

J is TRBJ2-1 and V is TRBV9, with TRBD2 matching over 7 bases. The CDR3 contains 15 residues. The V segment lost 0 bases and the J segment 5 bases; nucleotides outside the gene matches: 5. Per the germline V gene, CDR1 is SGDLS and CDR2 is YYNGEE. The CDR3 sequence: CASSVGGSSDNEQFF. CDR3 nucleotides: TGTGCCAGCAGCGTAGGCGGGAGTAGCGACAATGAGCAGTTCTTC.

V gene TRBV5-6 combines with J gene TRBJ1-2, with 8 bases aligning to TRBD1. This CDR3 region has 16 residues. Germline trimming cut 0 bases from V and 3 bases from J; bases unmatched to any gene: 7. Germline V lookup: CDR1 SGHDT, CDR2 YYEEEE. CDR3: CASSLAPGQGDYGYTF. For the CDR3, the DNA is TGTGCCAGCAGCTTGGCCCCTGGACAGGGTGACTATGGCTACACCTTC.

This clone occurred once. The chain links TRBV6-1 to TRBJ2-1; 8 bases line up with TRBD2. The CDR3 covers 15 residues. Germline CDR1 is MNHNS and CDR2 is SASEGT. The V and J ends lost 5 bases and 7 bases, in that order; junction bases with no gene match: 10. This CDR3 reads CASSSSGTRINEQFF. Written as DNA, the CDR3 is TGTGCCAGCAGTTCGTCCGGGACTAGGATAAATGAGCAGTTCTTC.